Listed here are 26 T cell receptor beta chains from one sample, sequenced in a study of blood T cell repertoires in COVID-19. Data came from immunoSEQ multiplex PCR; TCRdb stores just in-frame clones and leaves some out. The sample shows about 50,000 clones, around 87% of them seen only once. Source material: peripheral blood. Receptors originate from a woman at least 80 years old with COVID-19, enrolled during active disease.

V is TRBV3-1 (or the pseudogene TRBV3-2) and J is TRBJ1-2, with D unclear. The V end lost 4 bases, the J end lost 8 bases, and 11 bases lay between the germline ends. The germline gives CDR1 LGHDT, CDR2 YNNKEL (reference sequence). The CDR3 length is 12 residues. DNA for the CDR3: TGTGCCAGCAGCCTGAGGGCGGGGGGCTACACCTTC. It encodes CASSLRAGGYTF.

V gene TRBV7-2 combines with J gene TRBJ2-1; 14 nucleotides line up with TRBD2. After removal of 1 base from V and 3 bases from J, the junction contained 5 bases not matched to a gene. CDR3 size: 18 residues. Looked up from germline, CDR1 is SGHTA and CDR2 is FQGNSA. The CDR3 region has the DNA TGTGCCAGCAGCTTAGAGGGGACTAGCGGGAGATTCTACAATGAGCAGTTCTTC. This gives the protein CASSLEGTSGRFYNEQFF.

V and J are TRBV30 and TRBJ2-3; TRBD1 is a possible D gene (7 bases). This CDR3 spans 17 amino acids. V was trimmed by 0 bases and J by 2 bases, leaving 18 bases between them. Looked up from germline, CDR1 is GTSNPN and CDR2 is SVGIG (reference sequence). CDR3 protein: CAWSVLGRRGPTDTQYF. The CDR3 bases are TGTGCCTGGAGTGTACTGGGAAGGAGGGGGCCCACAGATACGCAGTATTTT.

CDR3 in DNA: TGTGCCAGCAGCCAGACAGGGAACACTGAAGCTTTCTTT. Amino acid sequence: CASSQTGNTEAFF. V gene TRBV7-9 combines with J gene TRBJ1-1; a weak D match, TRBD1 (6 bases). CDR3 length: 13 residues. Deletions cut 5 bases from V and 1 base from J, with 8 bases between. The V gene's germline CDR1 is SEHNR and CDR2 FQNEAQ (reference sequence).

As to this clone: The identical CDR3 is also encoded by other nucleotide sequences in the sample. The rearrangement links TRBV3-1 (or the pseudogene TRBV3-2) to TRBJ1-2; 10 positions agree with TRBD1. V shed 4 bases, J shed 5 bases, and the junction held 4 bases outside the gene matches. This CDR3 contains 14 residues. Germline V gene data show CDR1 as LGHDT and CDR2 as YNNKEL (reference sequence). The DNA for the CDR3 is TGTGCCAGCAGCCGGGACAGGGGTCTTTATGGCTACACCTTC. It encodes CASSRDRGLYGYTF.

CDR3 in amino acids: CAGGTGPDGYTF. CDR3 in DNA: TGTGCCGGCGGGACAGGGCCGGATGGCTACACCTTC. The gene calls are TRBV30 and TRBJ1-2; 9 bases agree with TRBD1. This CDR3 is 12 amino acids long. Trimming at V came to 8 bases and at J to 6 bases, leaving 7 bases not matched to a gene. Germline lookup yields CDR1 GTSNPN and CDR2 SVGIG (reference sequence).

This clone was seen more than once but under ten times. The chain joins TRBV5-1 to TRBJ1-2; a possible D gene is TRBD1 (6 bases). The germline CDR1 and CDR2 sequences are SGHRS and YFSETQ. V lost 4 bases to trimming and J lost 6 bases, with 13 bases between them. This CDR3 has 13 residues. The DNA of the CDR3 is TGCGCCAGCAGCAGGGACAATATTAATGGCTACACCTTC. Protein sequence: CASSRDNINGYTF. Full variable domain (remainder filled in from reference TRBV5-1 and TRBJ1-2): KAGVTQTPRYLIKTRGQQVTLSCSPISGHRSVSWYQQTPGQGLQFLFEYFSETQRNKGNFPGRFSGRQFSNSRSEMNVSTLELGDSALYLCASSRDNINGYTFGSGTRLTVV.

The CDR3 DNA follows: TGTGCCAGCAGCTTGTTGACCGGGACAGGGGGTTCACCCCTCCACTTT. This translates into CASSLLTGTGGSPLHF. The chain has TRBV5-6 and TRBJ1-6, with 11 bases identical to TRBD1. The V and J ends lost 1 base and 9 bases, in that order; junction bases with no gene match: 6. CDR3 length: 16 residues. CDR1 and CDR2 (germline): SGHDT, YYEEEE.

The chain carries TRBV30 and TRBJ2-7, with 9 bases identical to TRBD2. The J segment lost 2 bases and the V segment lost 4 bases, leaving 12 bases of the junction unmatched. Germline CDR1 GTSNPN, CDR2 SVGIG (reference sequence). This CDR3 region has 16 residues. CDR3 region: CAWTAGGSPGTYEQYF. CDR3 sequence (DNA): TGTGCCTGGACAGCGGGGGGTTCCCCCGGGACCTACGAGCAGTACTTC.

The table lists this clone with a count of one. This chain links TRBV20-1 with TRBJ1-1, with no clear D. V lost 6 bases to trimming and J lost 1 base, with 6 bases between them. The length of the CDR3 is 11 residues. The germline V gene has CDR1 DFQATT and CDR2 SNEGSKA (reference sequence). CDR3 DNA sequence: TGCAGTGCCCCCTGGAACACTGAAGCTTTCTTT. It yields the protein CSAPWNTEAFF.

This clone was found once. The V call is TRBV5-1, the J call TRBJ2-1; TRBD2 matches 9 bases. The length of the CDR3 is 15 residues. The V gene end was trimmed by 4 bases and the J gene end by 9 bases; junction bases not matched to a gene: 11. The V gene's germline CDR1 is SGHRS and CDR2 YFSETQ. DNA for the CDR3: TGCGCCAGCAGCGCGACGGGACCTAGCGGGGCTGAGCAGTTCTTC. It yields the protein CASSATGPSGAEQFF.

The rearrangement links TRBV10-3 to TRBJ2-5; TRBD2 is a possible D gene (5 bases). The V end lost 10 bases, the J end lost 5 bases, and 20 bases lay between the germline ends. CDR1 and CDR2 from the germline V gene are ENHRY and SYGVKD. The CDR3 loop spans 14 amino acids. The CDR3 sequence: CATGPDSNGETQYF. In DNA, the CDR3 is TGTGCCACCGGCCCGGACTCAAACGGGGAGACCCAGTACTTC.

The chain is built from TRBV9 and TRBJ2-2; D possibly corresponds to TRBD2 (5 bases). V was trimmed by 4 bases and J by 5 bases, leaving 24 bases between them. From germline, CDR1 is SGDLS and CDR2 YYNGEE. The CDR3 has 18 amino acids. CDR3 nucleotides: TGTGCCAGCAGCCGACTAATAGCAGCTCGGTTCTCTACCGGGGAGCTGTTTTTT. It specifies CASSRLIAARFSTGELFF.

The chain couples TRBV5-6 to TRBJ1-3, with D maybe TRBD1 (6 bases). The CDR3 extends over 14 amino acids. Trimming pared 0 bases from V and 2 bases from J, leaving 6 bases between. The germline gives CDR1 SGHDT, CDR2 YYEEEE. In DNA, the CDR3 is TGTGCCAGCAGCTTGGCAGGGGCTGGAAACACCATATATTTT. Translation gives CASSLAGAGNTIYF.

This sequence joins TRBV9 and TRBJ2-7; D is unresolved. V was cut by 3 bases and J by 7 bases, with 20 bases left in between. The CDR3 loop spans 15 amino acids. The germline gives CDR1 SGDLS, CDR2 YYNGEE. In nucleotides, the CDR3 is TGTGCCAGCAGCGGTCTGGCAGGCCCCAATGCGGAGCAGTACTTC. It specifies CASSGLAGPNAEQYF.

The genes are TRBV10-3 and TRBJ2-1; TRBD2 might be the D (6 bases). The CDR3 is 14 residues long. The V gene's germline CDR1 is ENHRY and CDR2 SYGVKD. Deletions cut 7 bases from V and 0 bases from J, with 10 bases between. The CDR3 here is CAINRDSSYNEQFF. In nucleotides, the CDR3 is TGTGCCATCAACCGGGACTCCTCCTACAATGAGCAGTTCTTC.

CDR3: CASSPRLVQGQFSNSPLHF. DNA for the CDR3: TGTGCCAGCAGTCCGAGACTAGTACAGGGGCAGTTCAGTAATTCACCCCTCCACTTT. The rearrangement uses TRBV6-6 and TRBJ1-6; TRBD1 aligns across 7 bases. The CDR3 is 19 amino acids. After removal of 5 bases from V and 6 bases from J, the junction contained 19 bases not matched to a gene. Germline assignment: CDR1 MNHNY and CDR2 SVGAGI (reference sequence).

The gene calls are TRBV28 and TRBJ1-2, with D uncertain. The ends were cut back, 4 bases at V and 2 bases at J, with 14 bases in the middle. This CDR3 spans 15 amino acids. Germline V CDR1 and CDR2: MDHEN, SYDVKM. In DNA, the CDR3 is TGTGCCAGCAGTTCGATCCTGGAGGGAAACTATGGCTACACCTTC. Protein sequence: CASSSILEGNYGYTF.

The chain combines TRBV27 with TRBJ2-6; a weak D match, TRBD1 (5 bases). The CDR3 has 17 residues. V lost 2 bases and J lost 2, with 13 bases in between. Germline V gives CDR1 MNHEY, CDR2 SMNVEV (reference sequence). The CDR3 loop is CASSLKGARAGANVLTF. DNA of the CDR3: TGTGCCAGCAGTTTAAAAGGGGCCAGGGCTGGGGCCAACGTCCTGACTTTC.

This clone came up once. The V and J genes are TRBV5-4 and TRBJ2-5; a possible D gene is TRBD2 (6 bases). Trimming left V 3 bases short and J 2 bases short, with 14 bases between. The CDR3 extends over 15 amino acids. The V gene's germline CDR1 is SGHNT and CDR2 YYREEE (reference sequence). The CDR3 region has the DNA TGTGCCAGCAGCTGGGACGGGGGATGGCAAGAGACCCAGTACTTC. It codes for CASSWDGGWQETQYF. Based on the CDR3 plus reference TRBV5-4 and TRBJ2-5, the full variable domain is ETGVTQSPTHLIKTRGQQVTLRCSSQSGHNTVSWYQQALGQGPQFIFQYYREEENGRGNFPPRFSGLQFPNYSSELNVNALELDDSALYLCASSWDGGWQETQYFGPGTRLLVL.

The V gene is TRBV5-5, the J gene TRBJ1-2, with a possible D match to TRBD1 (6 bases). This CDR3 region has 14 residues. Per germline, CDR1 SGHKS and CDR2 YYEKEE (reference sequence). The V end was cut by 0 bases, the J end by 4 bases, with 10 bases between. Here the CDR3 reads CASSLDARGYGYTF. The DNA of the CDR3 is TGTGCCAGCAGCTTGGATGCCAGGGGCTATGGCTACACCTTC. The variable domain in full, completed from reference TRBV5-5 and TRBJ1-2, reads DAGVTQSPTHLIKTRGQQVTLRCSPISGHKSVSWYQQVLGQGPQFIFQYYEKEERGRGNFPDRFSARQFPNYSSELNVNALLLGDSALYLCASSLDARGYGYTFGSGTRLTVV.

The chain has TRBV24-1 and TRBJ2-6; 12 positions match TRBD2. The CDR3 extends over 18 amino acids. Germline V gene data show CDR1 as KGHDR and CDR2 as SFDVKD. V dropped 4 bases and J dropped 2; count of bases not matched to a gene: 5. CDR3 sequence (DNA): TGTGCCACCAGTGACCTGACTAGCGGGAGACCTGGGGCCAACGTCCTGACTTTC. Protein: CATSDLTSGRPGANVLTF.

The chain has TRBV7-9 and TRBJ1-6; D is unresolved. Germline CDR1 and CDR2: SEHNR and FQNEAQ (reference sequence). V was trimmed by 5 bases and J by 2 bases, leaving 13 bases between them. There are 16 residues in the CDR3. DNA of the CDR3: TGTGCCAGCAGCCCCAGCGGAGGCACCTATAATTCACCCCTCCACTTT. Amino acids: CASSPSGGTYNSPLHF.

The rearrangement uses TRBV11-2 and TRBJ2-5, with a possible D match to TRBD2 (6 bases). CDR3 length: 15 residues. V dropped 3 bases and J dropped 5 bases, with 16 bases sitting between them. Germline V CDR1 and CDR2: SGHAT, FQNNGV. CDR3 sequence: CASSLSWRVLETQYF. Written as DNA, the CDR3 is TGTGCCAGCAGCTTGTCATGGAGGGTCCTGGAGACCCAGTACTTC.

The chain couples TRBV28 to TRBJ1-1, with D unclear. V was shortened by 2 bases and J by 3 bases, with 10 bases between the two germline ends. The CDR3 spans 14 residues. Germline loops: CDR1 MDHEN, CDR2 SYDVKM. The CDR3 spells CASSLPRGDTEAFF. The CDR3 DNA follows: TGTGCCAGCAGTTTACCGCGGGGTGACACTGAAGCTTTCTTT.

This chain connects TRBV20-1 to TRBJ1-5; D might be TRBD1 (6 bases). CDR3 length: 11 residues. V was pared by 3 bases and J by 9 bases, with 9 bases between. Germline loops: CDR1 DFQATT, CDR2 SNEGSKA (reference sequence). The CDR3 loop reads CSARDRGPQHF. The CDR3 DNA follows: TGCAGTGCTAGGGACAGAGGGCCCCAGCATTTT.